The entry that follows covers one TCR beta chain sequence. CDR1 is LGHNT, CDR2 FRNRAP, per germline. The CDR3 runs to 16 residues. V was clipped by 1 base and J by 2 bases, with 14 bases between them. Survey-level TCR beta sequencing used the immunoSEQ assay. TCRdb's copy holds only in-frame clones and misses some; the assay was immunoSEQ multiplex PCR. Here the sample spans approximately 50,000 clones, about 92% being singletons. The chain combines TRBV12-5 with TRBJ1-1; unclear D gene. Sequencing used PBMCs. The receptor comes from a man aged 40-50 years with rheumatoid arthritis. In nucleotides, the CDR3 is TGTGCTAGTGGTTTGGGACACAGAGAATTTAACACTGAAGCTTTCTTT. Encoded protein: CASGLGHREFNTEAFF.